Sequencing of this T cell receptor beta chain was carried out in a study of T cells after yellow fever vaccination. The CDR3 is made up of 16 amino acids. The germline gives CDR1 SEHNR, CDR2 FQNEAQ (reference sequence). V was pared by 1 base and J by 0 bases, with 2 bases of the junction left unmatched. This clonotype was counted between two and nine times. TCRdb re-analysed the 5' RACE reads in MiXCR, keeping a single row per CDR3 protein. The sample includes over 200,000 distinct CDR3 sequences, approximately 6.8% seen only once; the top ten take around 1.1%. Sequences were derived from CD4+ T cells sorted from PBMCs, sampled on the day of the yellow fever booster vaccination. The rearrangement joins TRBV7-9 to TRBJ1-2; TRBD1 matches at 10 bases. The sequence was obtained from a man younger than 45 who received the YFV17D yellow fever vaccine. The CDR3 protein is CASSLGGQGTNYGYTF. The CDR3 DNA sequence: TGTGCCAGCAGCTTAGGGGGACAGGGGACTAACTATGGCTACACCTTC.